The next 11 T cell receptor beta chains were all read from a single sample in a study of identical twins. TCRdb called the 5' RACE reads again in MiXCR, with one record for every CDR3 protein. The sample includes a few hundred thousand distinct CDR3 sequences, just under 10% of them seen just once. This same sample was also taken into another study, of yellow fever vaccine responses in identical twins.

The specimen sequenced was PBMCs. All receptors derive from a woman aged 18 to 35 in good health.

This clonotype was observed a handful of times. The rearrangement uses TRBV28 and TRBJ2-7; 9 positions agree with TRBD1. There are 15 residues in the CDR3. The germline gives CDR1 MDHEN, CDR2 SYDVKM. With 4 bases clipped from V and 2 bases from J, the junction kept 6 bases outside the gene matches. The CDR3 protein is CASSSTGTGTYEQYF. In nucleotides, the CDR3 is TGTGCCAGCAGTTCAACCGGGACAGGGACCTACGAGCAGTACTTC.

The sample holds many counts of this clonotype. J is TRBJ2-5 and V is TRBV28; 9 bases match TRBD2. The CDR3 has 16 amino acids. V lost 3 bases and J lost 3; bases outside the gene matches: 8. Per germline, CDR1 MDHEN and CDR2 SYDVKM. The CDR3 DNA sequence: TGTGCCAGCAGTTTCTTTAGCGGGAGCGTCAAAGAGACCCAGTACTTC. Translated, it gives CASSFFSGSVKETQYF.

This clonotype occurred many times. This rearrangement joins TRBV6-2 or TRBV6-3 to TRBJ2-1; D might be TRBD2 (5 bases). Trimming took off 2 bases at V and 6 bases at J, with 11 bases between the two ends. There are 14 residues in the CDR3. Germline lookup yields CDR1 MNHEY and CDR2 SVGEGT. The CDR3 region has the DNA TGTGCCAGCAGTTACGGTCTAGCTATCAATGAGCAGTTCTTC. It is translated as CASSYGLAINEQFF.

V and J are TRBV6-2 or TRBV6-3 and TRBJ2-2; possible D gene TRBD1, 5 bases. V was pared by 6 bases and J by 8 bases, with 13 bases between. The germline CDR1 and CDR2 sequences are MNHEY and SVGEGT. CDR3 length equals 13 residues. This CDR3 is CASSTLRGGELFF. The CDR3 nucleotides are TGTGCCAGCAGCACCCTTAGGGGAGGGGAGCTGTTTTTT.

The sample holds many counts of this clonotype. The CDR3 protein is CASSQDRQGSYEQYF. The CDR3 DNA is TGCGCCAGCAGCCAAGATCGGCAGGGATCGTACGAGCAGTACTTC. This sequence joins TRBV4-3 and TRBJ2-7; D may be TRBD1 (5 bases). V was cut by 0 bases and J by 4 bases, with 13 bases left in between. Germline loops: CDR1 LGHNA, CDR2 YSLEER. The CDR3 extends over 15 amino acids.

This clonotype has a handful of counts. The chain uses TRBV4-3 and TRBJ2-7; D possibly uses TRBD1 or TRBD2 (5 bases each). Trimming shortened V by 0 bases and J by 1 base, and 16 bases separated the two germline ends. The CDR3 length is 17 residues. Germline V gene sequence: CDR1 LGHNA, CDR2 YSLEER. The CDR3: CASSQDGLGDGSYEQYF. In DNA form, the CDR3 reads TGCGCCAGCAGCCAAGACGGGCTCGGGGACGGATCCTACGAGCAGTACTTC.

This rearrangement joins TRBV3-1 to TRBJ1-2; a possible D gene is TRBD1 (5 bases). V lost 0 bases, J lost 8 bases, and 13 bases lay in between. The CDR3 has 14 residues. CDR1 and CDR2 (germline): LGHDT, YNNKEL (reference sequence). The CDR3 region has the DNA TGTGCCAGCAGCCAAGAAGCAGGGATTGGGGGCTACACCTTC. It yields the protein CASSQEAGIGGYTF.

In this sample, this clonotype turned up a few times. In DNA form, the CDR3 reads TGTGCCAGTAGTCCATGGGGACAGGGGCCTAATCAGCCCCAGCATTTT. Translated: CASSPWGQGPNQPQHF. V is TRBV19 and J is TRBJ1-5, with 10 bases that match TRBD1. The CDR3 consists of 16 residues. V shed 5 bases, J shed 4 bases, and the junction held 8 bases outside the gene matches. Per the germline V gene, CDR1 is LNHDA and CDR2 is SQIVND (reference sequence).

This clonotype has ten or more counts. CDR3 region: CASSQFKGYEQYF. CDR3 bases: TGTGCCAGCAGCCAATTCAAGGGATACGAGCAGTACTTC. The genes are TRBV3-1 and TRBJ2-7, with D hard to call. This CDR3 spans 13 amino acids. Germline CDR1 is LGHDT and CDR2 is YNNKEL (reference sequence). The germline V and J ends were trimmed by 2 bases and 4 bases, with 9 bases remaining between them.

DNA for the CDR3: TGCGCCAGCAGCTTGGGCGTCAGTACCTACGAGCAGTACTTC. Translated, it gives CASSLGVSTYEQYF. The gene calls are TRBV5-1 and TRBJ2-7, with D unresolved. Germline lookup yields CDR1 SGHRS and CDR2 YFSETQ. Trimming took off 0 bases at V and 2 bases at J, with 9 bases between the two ends. This CDR3 comprises 14 residues.

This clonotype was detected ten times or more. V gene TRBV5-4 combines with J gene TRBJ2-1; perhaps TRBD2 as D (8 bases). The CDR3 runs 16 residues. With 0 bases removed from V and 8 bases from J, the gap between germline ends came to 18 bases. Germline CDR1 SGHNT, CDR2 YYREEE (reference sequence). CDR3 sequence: CASSLESSGGGYEQFF. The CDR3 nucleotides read TGTGCCAGCAGCTTGGAGAGTTCGGGAGGGGGCTATGAGCAGTTCTTC.